These T cell receptor beta chains were read from a single sample in a study of T cells in Graves' hyperthyroidism and ophthalmopathy. TCRdb fed the multiplex PCR reads into MiXCR, producing one record per CDR3 protein. Here the sample spans hundreds of thousands of distinct CDR3 sequences, about a sixth being singletons. Sequencing input: blood. Every receptor here comes from a woman younger than 35 with Graves' hyperthyroidism. Both conserved end residues are part of each CDR3. The D gene is left open where the match is weak. Clone size is stated in some rows and not others, as once, few, many or a class when expanded.

CDR3aa: CASRPGSRYKQYF; CDR3nt: TGTGCCAGCCGACCAGGATCTCGCTACAAGCAGTACTTC; abundance: NA; d_gene: NA; j_gene: TRBJ2-7; v_gene: TRBV6-1
CDR3aa: CASSLAYRGMNTEAFF; CDR3nt: TGCGCCAGCAGCTTGGCCTACAGGGGGATGAACACTGAAGCTTTCTTT; abundance: few; d_gene: TRBD1; j_gene: TRBJ1-1; v_gene: TRBV5-1
CDR3aa: CASSLYDRNTEAFF; CDR3nt: TGTGCCAGCAGTTTATACGACCGCAACACTGAAGCTTTCTTT; abundance: many; d_gene: NA; j_gene: TRBJ1-1; v_gene: TRBV28
CDR3aa: CAISDRQGAEAFF; CDR3nt: TGTGCCATCAGTGATCGGCAGGGGGCTGAAGCTTTCTTT; abundance: few; d_gene: TRBD1; j_gene: TRBJ1-1; v_gene: TRBV10-3
CDR3aa: CASSQEFEVISREQYF; CDR3nt: TGTGCCAGCAGCCAAGAATTCGAGGTCATATCGAGGGAGCAGTACTTC; abundance: few; d_gene: NA; j_gene: TRBJ2-7; v_gene: TRBV3-1
CDR3aa: CASSATSYEQYF; CDR3nt: TGTGCCAGCAGCGCGACCTCCTACGAGCAGTACTTC; abundance: many; d_gene: NA; j_gene: TRBJ2-7; v_gene: TRBV3-1
CDR3aa: CASSVVGTSAASSYNEQFF; CDR3nt: TGTGCCAGCAGCGTAGTTGGAACTAGCGCTGCGAGCTCCTACAATGAGCAGTTCTTC; abundance: few; d_gene: TRBD2; j_gene: TRBJ2-1; v_gene: TRBV9
CDR3aa: CASTGNSLSNQPQHF; CDR3nt: TGTGCCAGCACGGGAAACAGCCTTAGCAATCAGCCCCAGCATTTT; abundance: few; d_gene: NA; j_gene: TRBJ1-5; v_gene: TRBV2
CDR3aa: CASRQGVGTGELFF; CDR3nt: TGTGCCAGCAGACAGGGGGTGGGCACCGGGGAGCTGTTTTTT; abundance: NA; d_gene: TRBD1; j_gene: TRBJ2-2; v_gene: TRBV6-1
CDR3aa: CASSQDELAGVLEQYF; CDR3nt: TGCGCCAGCAGCCAAGATGAACTAGCGGGAGTTCTCGAGCAGTACTTC; abundance: once; d_gene: TRBD2; j_gene: TRBJ2-7; v_gene: TRBV4-1
CDR3aa: CSVFLGQGTSYEQYF; CDR3nt: TGCAGCGTCTTCCTGGGACAGGGAACATCCTACGAGCAGTACTTC; abundance: many; d_gene: TRBD1; j_gene: TRBJ2-7; v_gene: TRBV29-1
CDR3aa: CASSPLPSAQETQYF; CDR3nt: TGTGCCAGCAGTCCCCTCCCGTCGGCCCAAGAGACCCAGTACTTC; abundance: many; d_gene: NA; j_gene: TRBJ2-5; v_gene: TRBV12-3/TRBV12-4
CDR3aa: CASSPLPRLALSYEQYF; CDR3nt: TGTGCCAGCAGTCCCCTGCCGAGACTAGCCCTTTCCTACGAGCAGTACTTC; abundance: NA; d_gene: TRBD2; j_gene: TRBJ2-7; v_gene: TRBV6-2/TRBV6-3
CDR3aa: CASSESSGDNQPQHF; CDR3nt: TGTGCCAGCAGCGAATCCAGTGGAGACAATCAGCCCCAGCATTTT; abundance: many; d_gene: NA; j_gene: TRBJ1-5; v_gene: TRBV7-2
CDR3aa: CVHAPQRGQPQHF; CDR3nt: TGTGTCCACGCTCCTCAACGGGGTCAGCCCCAGCATTTT; abundance: NA; d_gene: NA; j_gene: TRBJ1-5; v_gene: TRBV28
CDR3aa: CASSLVGDTYNEQFF; CDR3nt: TGCGCCAGCAGCTTGGTCGGGGACACCTACAATGAGCAGTTCTTC; abundance: NA; d_gene: NA; j_gene: TRBJ2-1; v_gene: TRBV5-1
CDR3aa: CSVGTLAGVPDTQYF; CDR3nt: TGCAGCGTTGGCACACTAGCGGGGGTTCCGGATACGCAGTATTTT; abundance: NA; d_gene: TRBD2; j_gene: TRBJ2-3; v_gene: TRBV29-1
CDR3aa: CATSRAPSGRALYEQYF; CDR3nt: TGTGCCACCAGCAGAGCCCCTAGCGGGAGGGCCCTCTACGAGCAGTACTTC; abundance: few; d_gene: TRBD2; j_gene: TRBJ2-7; v_gene: TRBV15
CDR3aa: CASSFFRDRAPEQYF; CDR3nt: TGTGCCAGCAGTTTTTTCCGGGACAGGGCACCCGAGCAGTACTTC; abundance: many; d_gene: TRBD1; j_gene: TRBJ2-7; v_gene: TRBV12-3/TRBV12-4
CDR3aa: CASSRDRENSPLHF; CDR3nt: TGTGCCAGCAGTCGGGACAGAGAAAATTCACCCCTCCACTTT; abundance: few; d_gene: TRBD1; j_gene: TRBJ1-6; v_gene: TRBV28
CDR3aa: CASSQYQGNTDTQYF; CDR3nt: TGTGCCAGCAGCCAATATCAGGGGAACACAGATACGCAGTATTTT; abundance: many; d_gene: NA; j_gene: TRBJ2-3; v_gene: TRBV14
CDR3aa: CASSRRDRADVGELFF; CDR3nt: TGTGCCAGCAGCCGCCGGGACAGGGCTGATGTCGGGGAGCTGTTTTTT; abundance: many; d_gene: TRBD1; j_gene: TRBJ2-2; v_gene: TRBV5-6
CDR3aa: CASSQTEDRRNTEAFF; CDR3nt: TGTGCCAGCAGCCAGACCGAAGACAGACGGAACACTGAAGCTTTCTTT; abundance: few; d_gene: NA; j_gene: TRBJ1-1; v_gene: TRBV9
CDR3aa: CASGTTSGYNEQFF; CDR3nt: TGTGCCAGCGGCACGACTAGCGGGTACAATGAGCAGTTCTTC; abundance: many; d_gene: TRBD2; j_gene: TRBJ2-1; v_gene: TRBV12-3/TRBV12-4
CDR3aa: CASSLVASPSREQYF; CDR3nt: TGTGCCAGCAGCTTAGTAGCTAGCCCTTCACGCGAGCAGTACTTC; abundance: many; d_gene: NA; j_gene: TRBJ2-7; v_gene: TRBV7-8
CDR3aa: CASGGDLGQFF; CDR3nt: TGCGCCAGCGGAGGGGATCTGGGGCAGTTCTTC; abundance: many; d_gene: NA; j_gene: TRBJ2-1; v_gene: TRBV5-1
CDR3aa: CASSRRGQGQAETQYF; CDR3nt: TGTGCCAGCTCACGCCGGGGACAGGGACAGGCGGAGACCCAGTACTTC; abundance: many; d_gene: TRBD1; j_gene: TRBJ2-5; v_gene: TRBV18
CDR3aa: CASRTGSAYNEQFF; CDR3nt: TGTGCCAGCAGGACAGGTTCGGCCTACAATGAGCAGTTCTTC; abundance: many; d_gene: NA; j_gene: TRBJ2-1; v_gene: TRBV28
CDR3aa: CSARDPRVVAEAFF; CDR3nt: TGCAGTGCTAGAGATCCCAGGGTAGTCGCTGAAGCTTTCTTT; abundance: many; d_gene: NA; j_gene: TRBJ1-1; v_gene: TRBV20-1
CDR3aa: CASTGQGVSGYTF; CDR3nt: TGTGCCAGCACCGGACAGGGAGTCTCTGGCTACACCTTC; abundance: few; d_gene: TRBD1; j_gene: TRBJ1-2; v_gene: TRBV6-1
CDR3aa: CASSLGTVYYGYTF; CDR3nt: TGTGCCAGCAGCCTTGGGACGGTTTACTATGGCTACACCTTC; abundance: NA; d_gene: NA; j_gene: TRBJ1-2; v_gene: TRBV12-3/TRBV12-4
CDR3aa: CASSPRLAGAPSTDTQYF; CDR3nt: TGTGCCAGCAGCCCCCGACTAGCGGGGGCCCCTAGCACAGATACGCAGTATTTT; abundance: many; d_gene: TRBD2; j_gene: TRBJ2-3; v_gene: TRBV3-1
CDR3aa: CSALAGGPDETQYF; CDR3nt: TGCAGTGCTCTAGCGGGAGGGCCAGATGAGACCCAGTACTTC; abundance: NA; d_gene: TRBD2; j_gene: TRBJ2-5; v_gene: TRBV20-1
CDR3aa: CASSPPPGQGMSSYEQYF; CDR3nt: TGTGCCAGCAGCCCCCCCCCGGGACAGGGGATGAGCTCCTACGAGCAGTACTTC; abundance: NA; d_gene: TRBD1; j_gene: TRBJ2-7; v_gene: TRBV7-2
CDR3aa: CASSPRGSGSQETQYF; CDR3nt: TGTGCCAGCAGCCCAAGAGGGAGTGGATCCCAAGAGACCCAGTACTTC; abundance: many; d_gene: NA; j_gene: TRBJ2-5; v_gene: TRBV11-3
CDR3aa: CASSFSPLSTGGLDEQFF; CDR3nt: TGTGCCAGCAGCTTTAGCCCCCTCTCGACAGGGGGCTTGGATGAGCAGTTCTTC; abundance: few; d_gene: TRBD1; j_gene: TRBJ2-1; v_gene: TRBV6-2/TRBV6-3
CDR3aa: CASSSEWGSYGYTF; CDR3nt: TGTGCCAGCAGTTCGGAGTGGGGAAGCTATGGCTACACCTTC; abundance: many; d_gene: NA; j_gene: TRBJ1-2; v_gene: TRBV27
CDR3aa: CASSHRTGGADGYTF; CDR3nt: TGCGCCAGCAGCCATAGGACAGGGGGCGCGGATGGCTACACCTTC; abundance: NA; d_gene: TRBD1; j_gene: TRBJ1-2; v_gene: TRBV4-1
CDR3aa: CSATPAGFYEQYF; CDR3nt: TGCAGTGCTACACCGGCCGGGTTCTACGAGCAGTACTTC; abundance: NA; d_gene: NA; j_gene: TRBJ2-7; v_gene: TRBV20-1
CDR3aa: CASKDRVRSPLHF; CDR3nt: TGTGCCAGCAAGGACAGGGTACGATCACCCCTCCACTTT; abundance: few; d_gene: TRBD1; j_gene: TRBJ1-6; v_gene: TRBV28
CDR3aa: CASSARRDRGTHEQYF; CDR3nt: TGTGCCAGCAGCGCCCGCCGGGACAGGGGGACCCACGAGCAGTACTTC; abundance: many; d_gene: TRBD1; j_gene: TRBJ2-7; v_gene: TRBV7-8
CDR3aa: CASSPDRVGYEQYF; CDR3nt: TGTGCCAGCAGTCCAGACAGGGTCGGCTACGAGCAGTACTTC; abundance: many; d_gene: TRBD1; j_gene: TRBJ2-7; v_gene: TRBV2
CDR3aa: CATTDRGDYGYTF; CDR3nt: TGTGCCACCACGGACAGGGGTGACTATGGCTACACCTTC; abundance: few; d_gene: TRBD1; j_gene: TRBJ1-2; v_gene: TRBV12-3/TRBV12-4
CDR3aa: CASSHPGLASTGELFF; CDR3nt: TGTGCCAGCAGCCATCCGGGACTAGCGAGCACCGGGGAGCTGTTTTTT; abundance: many; d_gene: TRBD2; j_gene: TRBJ2-2; v_gene: TRBV7-3
CDR3aa: CASGWGGVQETQYF; CDR3nt: TGTGCTAGTGGTTGGGGGGGGGTTCAAGAGACCCAGTACTTC; abundance: many; d_gene: TRBD2; j_gene: TRBJ2-5; v_gene: TRBV12-5
CDR3aa: CASSELDARDTQYF; CDR3nt: TGTGCCAGCAGTGAATTGGACGCTCGGGATACGCAGTATTTT; abundance: many; d_gene: NA; j_gene: TRBJ2-3; v_gene: TRBV2
CDR3aa: CASGRMIGVPYEQYF; CDR3nt: TGTGCCAGCGGCCGGATGATCGGGGTCCCCTACGAGCAGTACTTC; abundance: NA; d_gene: NA; j_gene: TRBJ2-7; v_gene: TRBV6-2/TRBV6-3
CDR3aa: CASSYAQGLEAFF; CDR3nt: TGTGCCAGCAGTTACGCACAGGGCCTTGAAGCTTTCTTT; abundance: many; d_gene: NA; j_gene: TRBJ1-1; v_gene: TRBV6-5